This T cell receptor beta chain was captured in a study of OX40 agonist ivuxolimab in advanced cancers. Study context: The treatment was a fully human IgG2 OX40 agonist, ivuxolimab. The mean age was around 56 years, ranging from about 23 to 85, with about four fifths of participants male. Study-level points and caveats: Both CD4+ and CD8+ T cell populations in blood had undergone clonal expansion by week 6 at 0.1 to 3.0 mg/kg.

TCRdb's table, derived via immunoSEQ multiplex PCR, lists solely in-frame clones and lacks some. The table records roughly 80,000 clones, around nine tenths of them present only once. Exclusion of a patient followed from autoimmune disease history or systemic immunosuppression. In the case of this clone: Its antigen is as yet unknown.

Between the trimmed V and J ends, which lost 2 bases and 0 bases, there was a span of 7 bases. This CDR3 has 13 residues. The germline CDR1 and CDR2 sequences are GTSNPN and SVGIG (reference sequence). This rearrangement joins TRBV30 to TRBJ1-1; D possibly corresponds to TRBD1 (5 bases). This TCR came from an adult with an advanced solid tumor such as melanoma, head and neck, liver or kidney cancer. Source: CD4+ or CD8+ T cells sorted from blood, taken in a trial of the OX40 agonist ivuxolimab. CDR3 nucleotides: TGTGCCTGGAGTAAGGGGTTGAACACTGAAGCTTTCTTT. Amino acid sequence: CAWSKGLNTEAFF.